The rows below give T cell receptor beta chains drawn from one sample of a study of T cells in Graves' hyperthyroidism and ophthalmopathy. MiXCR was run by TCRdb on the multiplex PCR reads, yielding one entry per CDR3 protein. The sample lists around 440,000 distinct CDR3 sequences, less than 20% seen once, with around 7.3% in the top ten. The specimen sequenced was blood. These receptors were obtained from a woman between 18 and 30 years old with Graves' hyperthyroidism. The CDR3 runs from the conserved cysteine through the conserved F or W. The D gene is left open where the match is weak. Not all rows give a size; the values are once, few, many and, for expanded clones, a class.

CDR3: CASRLVQETQYF
DNA: TGTGCCAGCAGGCTAGTTCAAGAGACCCAGTACTTC
J: TRBJ2-5
V: TRBV2
size: many
D: -

CDR3: CASSQEGQPSSYEQYF
DNA: TGCGCCAGCAGCCAAGAAGGACAGCCAAGCTCCTACGAGCAGTACTTC
J: TRBJ2-7
V: TRBV4-1
size: many
D: -

CDR3: CASSYVAGNGPQHF
DNA: TGTGCCAGCAGTTATGTGGCGGGAAACGGGCCCCAGCATTTT
J: TRBJ1-5
V: TRBV6-5
size: -
D: -

CDR3: CATSRGSEGSQHF
DNA: TGTGCCACCAGCAGAGGGTCGGAGGGGTCGCAGCATTTT
J: TRBJ1-5
V: TRBV15
size: medium-sized
D: -

CDR3: CANSPRGSGANVLTF
DNA: TGTGCCAACAGTCCCAGGGGTTCTGGGGCCAACGTCCTGACTTTC
J: TRBJ2-6
V: TRBV28
size: -
D: -

CDR3: CASSRSSPTSYEQYF
DNA: TGTGCCAGCAGCCGGTCGTCTCCTACCTCCTACGAGCAGTACTTC
J: TRBJ2-7
V: TRBV2
size: many
D: -

CDR3: CASSYFSGGGDTQYF
DNA: TGTGCCAGCAGTTACTTCAGCGGTGGCGGGGATACGCAGTATTTT
J: TRBJ2-3
V: TRBV12-3/TRBV12-4
size: -
D: -

CDR3: CASSPDRDNTEAFF
DNA: TGTGCCAGCAGTCCGGACAGGGACAACACTGAAGCTTTCTTT
J: TRBJ1-1
V: TRBV2
size: many
D: TRBD1

CDR3: CASSLPGLRSYNSPLHF
DNA: TGTGCCAGCAGTTTACCAGGTTTACGCTCCTATAATTCACCCCTCCACTTT
J: TRBJ1-6
V: TRBV28
size: many
D: -

CDR3: CASSFEPTSGSRNEQFF
DNA: TGCGCCAGCAGCTTCGAACCTACTAGCGGGAGTAGGAATGAGCAGTTCTTC
J: TRBJ2-1
V: TRBV5-1
size: many
D: TRBD2

CDR3: CASSRPDQETQYF
DNA: TGTGCCAGCAGCCGACCAGACCAAGAGACCCAGTACTTC
J: TRBJ2-5
V: TRBV27
size: many
D: -

CDR3: CASSLSARVYEQYF
DNA: TGTGCCAGCAGTTTATCCGCCAGAGTCTACGAGCAGTACTTC
J: TRBJ2-7
V: TRBV12-3/TRBV12-4
size: -
D: -

CDR3: CASSIVWSGGGNQPQHF
DNA: TGTGCCAGTAGTATTGTGTGGTCAGGGGGTGGCAATCAGCCCCAGCATTTT
J: TRBJ1-5
V: TRBV19
size: few
D: TRBD1

CDR3: CATSRDERGQGAGQPQHF
DNA: TGTGCCACCAGCAGAGATGAAAGGGGACAGGGGGCCGGACAGCCCCAGCATTTT
J: TRBJ1-5
V: TRBV15
size: few
D: TRBD1

CDR3: CASSLWGYSRNRNQPQHF
DNA: TGTGCCAGCAGTTTATGGGGTTATAGCAGAAATCGCAATCAGCCCCAGCATTTT
J: TRBJ1-5
V: TRBV27
size: many
D: -

CDR3: CASSLGLAVVVQYF
DNA: TGTGCCAGCAGTTTGGGGCTAGCGGTAGTGGTGCAGTACTTC
J: TRBJ2-7
V: TRBV28
size: few
D: TRBD2

CDR3: CASSEGGPEIYGYTF
DNA: TGTGCCAGCAGCGAAGGCGGGCCAGAGATATATGGCTACACCTTC
J: TRBJ1-2
V: TRBV6-1
size: few
D: -

CDR3: CAGELGLISNYGYTF
DNA: TGTGCCGGAGAACTCGGACTGATTTCTAACTATGGCTACACCTTC
J: TRBJ1-2
V: TRBV2
size: -
D: -

CDR3: CASSSLFQGARYNEQFF
DNA: TGCGCCAGCAGCTCTTTATTCCAGGGGGCTCGGTACAATGAGCAGTTCTTC
J: TRBJ2-1
V: TRBV4-1
size: few
D: TRBD1

CDR3: CASSSRTEPYEQYF
DNA: TGTGCCAGCAGTTCTCGGACGGAACCCTACGAGCAGTACTTC
J: TRBJ2-7
V: TRBV28
size: many
D: -

CDR3: CASSASPVNEQFF
DNA: TGTGCCAGCAGTGCCTCGCCGGTAAATGAGCAGTTCTTC
J: TRBJ2-1
V: TRBV6-1
size: few
D: -

CDR3: CASGLGLAASTDTQYF
DNA: TGTGCTAGTGGTTTGGGACTAGCGGCTAGCACAGATACGCAGTATTTT
J: TRBJ2-3
V: TRBV12-5
size: many
D: TRBD2

CDR3: CASSFHTGTGSSAFF
DNA: TGCGCCAGCAGCTTCCACACCGGGACAGGGAGTTCAGCTTTCTTT
J: TRBJ1-1
V: TRBV5-1
size: few
D: TRBD1

CDR3: CASSYGFQGAGQYF
DNA: TGTGCCAGCAGTTACGGTTTCCAGGGGGCTGGGCAGTACTTC
J: TRBJ2-7
V: TRBV6-1
size: many
D: TRBD1

CDR3: CASTDPTSTVQYF
DNA: TGTGCCAGCACCGACCCGACTAGCACAGTGCAGTACTTC
J: TRBJ2-7
V: TRBV2
size: many
D: TRBD2

CDR3: CASSPSSSYNSPLHF
DNA: TGTGCCAGCAGTCCCTCGAGCTCCTATAATTCACCCCTCCACTTT
J: TRBJ1-6
V: TRBV27
size: -
D: -

CDR3: CASSELSREQYF
DNA: TGTGCCAGCAGTGAACTGTCGCGCGAGCAGTACTTC
J: TRBJ2-7
V: TRBV6-1
size: many
D: -

CDR3: CASSRYNTEAFF
DNA: TGTGCCAGCAGCCGCTACAACACTGAAGCTTTCTTT
J: TRBJ1-1
V: TRBV5-6
size: many
D: -

CDR3: CASSAGGGLAGGNRYEQYF
DNA: TGTGCCAGCAGCGCGGGGGGGGGACTAGCGGGAGGGAACCGCTACGAGCAGTACTTC
J: TRBJ2-7
V: TRBV9
size: few
D: TRBD2

CDR3: CATELGGGNQPQHF
DNA: TGTGCCACCGAATTGGGGGGCGGCAATCAGCCCCAGCATTTT
J: TRBJ1-5
V: TRBV28
size: many
D: -

CDR3: CASSSGQRADTQYF
DNA: TGTGCCAGCAGCTCCGGACAGCGCGCAGATACGCAGTATTTT
J: TRBJ2-3
V: TRBV7-9
size: many
D: -

CDR3: CARRYERGWETALTDTQYF
DNA: TGTGCCAGACGTTACGAGCGGGGTTGGGAGACAGCCCTCACAGATACGCAGTATTTT
J: TRBJ2-3
V: TRBV2
size: -
D: TRBD2

CDR3: CASSLTRPYNYGYTF
DNA: TGTGCCAGCAGTTTAACTCGCCCCTATAACTATGGCTACACCTTC
J: TRBJ1-2
V: TRBV6-5
size: -
D: -

CDR3: CASRGQGPNQPQHF
DNA: TGTGCCAGCAGGGGACAGGGGCCAAATCAGCCCCAGCATTTT
J: TRBJ1-5
V: TRBV2
size: many
D: TRBD1

CDR3: CASSLTGGFNTEAFF
DNA: TGTGCCAGCAGCTTAACAGGAGGATTTAACACTGAAGCTTTCTTT
J: TRBJ1-1
V: TRBV7-3
size: many
D: -

CDR3: CTSRTGTSGGNEQFF
DNA: TGCACCAGCAGGACCGGGACTAGCGGTGGGAATGAGCAGTTCTTC
J: TRBJ2-1
V: TRBV10-2
size: few
D: TRBD2

CDR3: CASSQAGTTTYEQYF
DNA: TGCGCCAGCAGCCAAGCTGGGACGACAACCTACGAGCAGTACTTC
J: TRBJ2-7
V: TRBV4-1
size: few
D: -

CDR3: CASSSGLAGGSDTQYF
DNA: TGTGCCAGCAGCTCGGGACTAGCGGGAGGGTCAGATACGCAGTATTTT
J: TRBJ2-3
V: TRBV7-9
size: many
D: TRBD2

CDR3: CSVELDGGNLNEQYF
DNA: TGCAGCGTTGAATTGGATGGGGGCAACCTTAACGAGCAGTACTTC
J: TRBJ2-7
V: TRBV29-1
size: -
D: -

CDR3: CASSRPLAGELFF
DNA: TGTGCCAGCAGCCGGCCCCTCGCCGGGGAGCTGTTTTTT
J: TRBJ2-2
V: TRBV12-3/TRBV12-4
size: -
D: -

CDR3: CSVGLAGAADTQYF
DNA: TGCAGTGTCGGACTAGCGGGGGCGGCAGATACGCAGTATTTT
J: TRBJ2-3
V: TRBV20-1
size: many
D: TRBD2

CDR3: CASSSRTGRTGELFF
DNA: TGTGCCAGCAGTTCTCGGACAGGGAGAACCGGGGAGCTGTTTTTT
J: TRBJ2-2
V: TRBV6-1
size: medium-sized
D: TRBD1

CDR3: CASSEGSTGNTIYF
DNA: TGTGCCAGCAGTGAGGGCAGCACTGGAAACACCATATATTTT
J: TRBJ1-3
V: TRBV6-1
size: -
D: -

CDR3: CSVVRQGRAGYGYTF
DNA: TGCAGCGTTGTACGACAGGGGCGCGCGGGCTATGGCTACACCTTC
J: TRBJ1-2
V: TRBV29-1
size: many
D: TRBD1

CDR3: CATSRGLPGLAVQRENIQYF
DNA: TGTGCCACCAGCAGAGGCCTACCGGGACTAGCGGTCCAAAGGGAAAACATTCAGTACTTC
J: TRBJ2-4
V: TRBV15
size: many
D: TRBD2

CDR3: CASSLLGTLAGEQFF
DNA: TGTGCCAGCAGCTTGTTGGGGACGCTCGCAGGGGAGCAGTTCTTC
J: TRBJ2-1
V: TRBV5-8
size: many
D: -

CDR3: CASSLMETQYF
DNA: TGTGCCAGCAGTTTGATGGAGACCCAGTACTTC
J: TRBJ2-5
V: TRBV28
size: many
D: -

CDR3: CASNDGANYEQYF
DNA: TGTGCCAGTAATGACGGGGCCAATTACGAGCAGTACTTC
J: TRBJ2-7
V: TRBV19
size: -
D: -

CDR3: CASSDWGDYGYTF
DNA: TGCGCCAGCAGTGATTGGGGTGACTATGGCTACACCTTC
J: TRBJ1-2
V: TRBV10-2
size: once
D: -

CDR3: CASSLERGALYEQYF
DNA: TGTGCCAGCAGCCTAGAGCGGGGGGCACTCTACGAGCAGTACTTC
J: TRBJ2-7
V: TRBV5-5
size: many
D: TRBD2

CDR3: CASSQGRTGANVLTF
DNA: TGTGCCAGCAGCCAGGGGCGTACTGGGGCCAACGTCCTGACTTTC
J: TRBJ2-6
V: TRBV3-1
size: -
D: -

CDR3: CASTIYGTDTQYF
DNA: TGTGCCAGCACTATTTACGGCACAGATACGCAGTATTTT
J: TRBJ2-3
V: TRBV6-1
size: -
D: -

CDR3: CSVASPRGAKNIQFF
DNA: TGCAGCGTTGCATCCCCCCGAGGAGCCAAAAACATTCAGTTCTTC
J: TRBJ2-1
V: TRBV29-1
size: -
D: -